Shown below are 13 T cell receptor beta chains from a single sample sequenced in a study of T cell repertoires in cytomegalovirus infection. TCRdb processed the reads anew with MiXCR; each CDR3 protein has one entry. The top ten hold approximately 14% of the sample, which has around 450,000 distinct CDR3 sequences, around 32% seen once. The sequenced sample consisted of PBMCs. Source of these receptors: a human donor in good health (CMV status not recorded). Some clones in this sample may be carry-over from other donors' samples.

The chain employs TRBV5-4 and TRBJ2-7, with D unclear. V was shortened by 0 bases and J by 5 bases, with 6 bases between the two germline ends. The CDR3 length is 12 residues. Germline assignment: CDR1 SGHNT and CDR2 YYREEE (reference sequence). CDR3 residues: CASSLESDEQYF. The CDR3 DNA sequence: TGTGCCAGCAGCTTGGAAAGCGACGAGCAGTACTTC.

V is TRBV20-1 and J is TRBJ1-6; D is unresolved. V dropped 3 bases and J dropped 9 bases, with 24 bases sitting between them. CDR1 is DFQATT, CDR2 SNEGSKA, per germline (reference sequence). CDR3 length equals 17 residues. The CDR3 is CSARSKEWTKASSPLHF. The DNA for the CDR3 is TGCAGTGCTAGGTCAAAAGAGTGGACGAAAGCAAGTTCACCCCTCCACTTT.

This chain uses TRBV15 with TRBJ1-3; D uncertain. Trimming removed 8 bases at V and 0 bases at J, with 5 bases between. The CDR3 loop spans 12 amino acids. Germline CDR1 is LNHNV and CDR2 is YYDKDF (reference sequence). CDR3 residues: CATSASGNTIYF. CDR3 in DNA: TGTGCCACCTCAGCCTCTGGAAACACCATATATTTT.

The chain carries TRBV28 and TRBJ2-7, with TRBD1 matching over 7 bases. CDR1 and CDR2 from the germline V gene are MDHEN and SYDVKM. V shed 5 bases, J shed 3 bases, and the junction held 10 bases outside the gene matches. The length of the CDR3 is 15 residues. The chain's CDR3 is CASSQLGQSYYEQYF. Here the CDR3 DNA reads TGTGCCAGCAGTCAACTGGGACAGTCATACTACGAGCAGTACTTC. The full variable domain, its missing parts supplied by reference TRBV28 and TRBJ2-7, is DVKVTQSSRYLVKRTGEKVFLECVQDMDHENMFWYRQDPGLGLRLIYFSYDVKMKEKGDIPEGYSVSREKKERFSLILESASTNQTSMYLCASSQLGQSYYEQYFGPGTRLTVT.

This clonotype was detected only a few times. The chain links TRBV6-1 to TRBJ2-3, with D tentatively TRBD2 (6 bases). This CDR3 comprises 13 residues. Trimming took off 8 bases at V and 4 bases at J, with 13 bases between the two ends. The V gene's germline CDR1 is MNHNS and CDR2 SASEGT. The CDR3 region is CASSGLGADTQYF. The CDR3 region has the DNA TGTGCCAGCTCGGGACTTGGCGCAGATACGCAGTATTTT.

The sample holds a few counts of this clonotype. This CDR3 is CASSFKIGNTGELFF. The CDR3 DNA sequence: TGTGCCAGCAGTTTTAAGATTGGTAACACCGGGGAGCTGTTTTTT. The rearrangement uses TRBV12-3 or TRBV12-4 and TRBJ2-2; D uncertain. The CDR3 runs to 15 residues. V gave up 3 bases and J gave up 2 bases, with 10 bases separating them.

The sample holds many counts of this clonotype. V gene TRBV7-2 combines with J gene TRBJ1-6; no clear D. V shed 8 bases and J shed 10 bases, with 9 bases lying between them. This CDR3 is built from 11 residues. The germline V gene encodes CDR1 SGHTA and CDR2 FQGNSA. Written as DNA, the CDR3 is TGTGCCAGCTGTAGCCGCTCACCCCTCCACTTT. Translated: CASCSRSPLHF.

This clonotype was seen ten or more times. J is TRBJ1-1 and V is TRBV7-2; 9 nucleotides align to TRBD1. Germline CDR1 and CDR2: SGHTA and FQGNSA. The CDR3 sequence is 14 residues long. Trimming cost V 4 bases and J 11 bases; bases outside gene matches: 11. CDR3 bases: TGTGCCAGCAGCTATCTGACAGGGGGGATTGGGGCTTTCTTT. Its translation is CASSYLTGGIGAFF.

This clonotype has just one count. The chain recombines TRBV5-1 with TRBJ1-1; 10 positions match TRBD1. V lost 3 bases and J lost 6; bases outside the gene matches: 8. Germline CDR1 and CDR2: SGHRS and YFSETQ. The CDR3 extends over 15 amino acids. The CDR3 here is CASSSDRGRKAEAFF. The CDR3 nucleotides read TGCGCCAGCAGCTCCGACAGGGGGCGAAAGGCTGAAGCTTTCTTT.

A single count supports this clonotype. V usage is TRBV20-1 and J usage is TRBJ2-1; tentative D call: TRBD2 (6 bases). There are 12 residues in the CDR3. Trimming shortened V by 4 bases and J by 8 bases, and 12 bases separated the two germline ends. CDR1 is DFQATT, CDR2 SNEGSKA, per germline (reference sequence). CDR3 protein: CSAMGTVHEQFF. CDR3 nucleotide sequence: TGCAGTGCTATGGGGACTGTTCATGAGCAGTTCTTC.

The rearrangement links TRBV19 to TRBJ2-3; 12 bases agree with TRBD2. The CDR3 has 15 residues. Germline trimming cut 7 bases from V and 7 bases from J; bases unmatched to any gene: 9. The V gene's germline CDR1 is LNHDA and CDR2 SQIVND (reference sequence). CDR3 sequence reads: CASIIRTSGEYTQYF. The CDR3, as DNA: TGTGCCAGTATTATCCGGACTAGCGGGGAATATACGCAGTATTTT.

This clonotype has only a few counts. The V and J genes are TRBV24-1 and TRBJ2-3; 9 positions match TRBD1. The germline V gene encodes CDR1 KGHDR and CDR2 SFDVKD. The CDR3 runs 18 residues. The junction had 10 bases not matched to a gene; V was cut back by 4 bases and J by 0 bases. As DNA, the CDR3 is TGTGCCACCAGTGAGTCCGGGACAGGGAAGCCTAGCACAGATACGCAGTATTTT. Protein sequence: CATSESGTGKPSTDTQYF.

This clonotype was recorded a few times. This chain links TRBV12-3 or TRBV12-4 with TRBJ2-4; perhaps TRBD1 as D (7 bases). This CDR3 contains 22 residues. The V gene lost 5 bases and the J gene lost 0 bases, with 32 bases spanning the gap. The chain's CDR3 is CASSHSDREVLSRRIAKNIQYF. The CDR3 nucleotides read TGTGCCAGCAGTCACTCTGACAGGGAGGTTCTGTCCAGGAGGATAGCCAAAAACATTCAGTACTTC.